The 29 T cell receptor beta chains reported below all come from one sample, sequenced in a study of persistence of HIV-infected CD4 T cells. No antigen has been identified for these receptors. Sequencing used immunoSEQ version 4 in survey mode. The method was immunoSEQ multiplex PCR; TCRdb's version includes in-frame clones alone and lacks a portion of them. The profile shows 5,500 to 9,000 clones, roughly three quarters of them singletons. Cells were stimulated with CMV-infected fibroblast lysates at approximately 10 ug/mL. CD4+ T cells upregulating both CD40 ligand and CD69 were sorted as responding cells. Sequenced material: CD4+ T cells sorted from PBMCs after roughly 19-hour stimulation, taken from a patient who received antiretroviral therapy. Every receptor here comes from an adult woman with HIV who was CMV-seropositive.

This chain joins TRBV28 and TRBJ2-7; 7 positions match TRBD1. The CDR3 loop spans 14 amino acids. Looked up from germline, CDR1 is MDHEN and CDR2 is SYDVKM. Losses at the gene ends were 6 bases for V and 2 bases for J; bases not matched to a gene: 7. The CDR3 reads CASSSYGTAYEQYF. CDR3 DNA sequence: TGTGCCAGCAGCTCCTACGGGACAGCCTACGAGCAGTACTTC.

V and J are TRBV9 and TRBJ2-1; perhaps TRBD2 as D (5 bases). The length of the CDR3 is 14 residues. Trimming removed 0 bases from V and 5 bases from J, with 9 bases in between. The germline gives CDR1 SGDLS, CDR2 YYNGEE. This chain's CDR3 is CASSVGGRHNEQFF. The CDR3 region has the DNA TGTGCCAGCAGCGTAGGCGGGCGTCACAATGAGCAGTTCTTC.

The chain couples TRBV6-4 to TRBJ2-1, with a possible D match to TRBD2 (5 bases). With 9 bases removed from V and 8 bases from J, the gap between germline ends came to 17 bases. Germline CDR1 and CDR2: MRHNA and SNTAGT. The CDR3 loop spans 13 amino acids. This chain's CDR3 is CARRRRTLHEQFF. The CDR3 bases are TGTGCCAGGAGGAGGCGGACCTTGCATGAGCAGTTCTTC.

The chain has TRBV5-4 and TRBJ2-1, with D possibly TRBD1 on 5 matching bases. V gave up 0 bases and J gave up 1 base, with 8 bases separating them. This CDR3 is 15 amino acids long. Germline CDR1 SGHNT, CDR2 YYREEE (reference sequence). The CDR3 coding sequence is TGTGCCAGCAGCTTGGATACAGGTTCCTACAATGAGCAGTTCTTC. The encoded protein is CASSLDTGSYNEQFF.

The chain joins TRBV12-3 or TRBV12-4 to TRBJ1-2; unclear D gene. The CDR3 consists of 13 residues. Trimming took off 6 bases at V and 8 bases at J, with 16 bases between the two ends. CDR3 loop: CASRPGPQRGYTF. CDR3 nucleotide sequence: TGTGCCAGCAGGCCCGGGCCCCAAAGGGGCTACACCTTC.

The chain joins TRBV18 to TRBJ2-3; D is uncertain. The CDR3 loop spans 14 amino acids. Per germline, CDR1 KGHSH and CDR2 LQKENI. V was shortened by 5 bases and J by 0 bases, with 9 bases between the two germline ends. CDR3 nucleotide sequence: TGTGCCAGCTCAGGAAGGGTTAGCACAGATACGCAGTATTTT. It codes for CASSGRVSTDTQYF.

The chain employs TRBV6-5 and TRBJ1-4; D is perhaps TRBD1 (5 bases). Germline V gives CDR1 MNHEY, CDR2 SVGAGI. The V gene lost 6 bases and the J gene lost 7 bases, with 15 bases spanning the gap. CDR3 length: 14 residues. The CDR3 reads CASSYGAGGEKLFF. The CDR3 nucleotides are TGTGCCAGCAGCTACGGGGCCGGAGGTGAAAAACTGTTTTTT.

The V and J genes are TRBV7-2 and TRBJ2-5; TRBD2 matches at 11 bases. CDR1 is SGHTA, CDR2 FQGNSA, per germline. The CDR3 is 15 residues long. J gave up 4 bases and V 3 bases, and 4 bases lay outside the gene matches. CDR3 loop: CASSLDSGRAETQYF. Written as DNA, the CDR3 is TGTGCCAGCAGCTTGGATAGCGGGAGGGCAGAGACCCAGTACTTC.

The chain has TRBV19 and TRBJ1-4; D perhaps matches TRBD1 (6 bases). Germline CDR1 is LNHDA and CDR2 is SQIVND (reference sequence). CDR3 length: 16 residues. V was pared by 3 bases and J by 7 bases, with 18 bases between. The CDR3 loop reads CASSIGGRKRGEKLFF. Written as DNA, the CDR3 is TGTGCCAGTAGTATCGGGGGGCGGAAAAGAGGTGAAAAACTGTTTTTT.

The chain has TRBV20-1 and TRBJ1-4; tentative D call: TRBD1 (6 bases). In germline, CDR1 is DFQATT, CDR2 SNEGSKA (reference sequence). The ends were cut back, 3 bases at V and 2 bases at J, with 13 bases in the middle. CDR3 length: 15 amino acids. The DNA for the CDR3 is TGCAGTGCTAGTATGGACAGTCATACTAATGAAAAACTGTTTTTT. Amino acid sequence: CSASMDSHTNEKLFF.

V is TRBV7-7 and J is TRBJ2-3; 8 bases are shared with TRBD2. The CDR3 is 16 residues long. Germline-derived CDR1 and CDR2 are SSHAT and FNYEAQ (reference sequence). The ends lost 5 bases at V and 1 base at J; junction bases unmatched: 8. CDR3 loop: CASSPGVRGGTDTQYF. CDR3 nucleotide sequence: TGTGCCAGCAGCCCCGGAGTGCGGGGGGGCACAGATACGCAGTATTTT.

The genes are TRBV30 and TRBJ1-3, with a tentative D call TRBD1 (5 bases). This CDR3 spans 14 amino acids. V lost 3 bases and J 5 bases, leaving 14 bases between the germline ends. CDR1 is GTSNPN, CDR2 SVGIG, per germline (reference sequence). DNA for the CDR3: TGTGCCTGGAGCGTTAGACAGATGAGAAACACCATATATTTT. It is translated as CAWSVRQMRNTIYF.

This rearrangement joins TRBV2 to TRBJ1-4; D is unresolved. V gave up 7 bases and J gave up 4 bases, with 13 bases separating them. Germline V lookup: CDR1 SNHLY, CDR2 FYNNEI. This CDR3 is 14 amino acids long. The CDR3 region is CASILRLINEKLFF. DNA of the CDR3: TGTGCCAGCATCCTTAGGCTGATTAATGAAAAACTGTTTTTT. Full variable domain (outside the CDR3, taken from reference TRBV2 and TRBJ1-4): EPEVTQTPSHQVTQMGQEVILRCVPISNHLYFYWYRQILGQKVEFLVSFYNNEISEKSEIFDDQFSVERPDGSNFTLKIRSTKLEDSAMYFCASILRLINEKLFFGSGTQLSVL.

The chain carries TRBV6-4 and TRBJ1-1, with D uncertain. V was pared by 6 bases and J by 1 base, with 3 bases between. From germline, CDR1 is MRHNA and CDR2 SNTAGT. The CDR3 contains 11 residues. The CDR3 region is CASRQNTEAFF. In DNA, the CDR3 is TGTGCCAGCAGGCAGAACACTGAAGCTTTCTTT.

The gene calls are TRBV19 and TRBJ2-1, with D uncertain. The CDR3 runs 14 residues. Germline V CDR1 and CDR2: LNHDA, SQIVND (reference sequence). The V gene lost 7 bases and the J gene lost 0 bases, with 10 bases spanning the gap. The CDR3 DNA follows: TGTGCCAGTAAGGTGTCCAGCTCCTACAATGAGCAGTTCTTC. This gives the protein CASKVSSSYNEQFF.

V and J are TRBV4-1 and TRBJ2-1; D not certain. Per germline, CDR1 MGHRA and CDR2 YSYEKL. Between the trimmed V and J ends, which lost 7 bases and 6 bases, there was a span of 22 bases. This CDR3 is 16 amino acids long. In DNA form, the CDR3 reads TGCGCCAGCATCAGGATCCCAGGAGTAGCCGGCAATGAGCAGTTCTTC. Its translation: CASIRIPGVAGNEQFF.

The CDR3 DNA sequence: TGTGCCAGCAGCCATACGCTGGGGCCGCTTGGGTCACCCCTCCACTTT. It codes for CASSHTLGPLGSPLHF. The V gene is TRBV3-1 (or the pseudogene TRBV3-2), the J gene TRBJ1-6; D may be TRBD1 (5 bases). CDR1 and CDR2 (germline): LGHDT, YNNKEL (reference sequence). This CDR3 is 16 amino acids long. The V end was cut by 3 bases, the J end by 10 bases, with 19 bases between.

The chain is built from TRBV5-4 and TRBJ2-1; 10 bases line up with TRBD1. This CDR3 region has 16 residues. CDR1 is SGHNT, CDR2 YYREEE, per germline (reference sequence). After removal of 6 bases from V and 5 bases from J, the junction contained 11 bases not matched to a gene. CDR3 in DNA: TGTGCCAGCACCATTTATATTGGACAGGGGGACAATGAGCAGTTCTTC. Translating gives CASTIYIGQGDNEQFF. The variable domain in full, with the rest retrieved from reference TRBV5-4 and TRBJ2-1, is ETGVTQSPTHLIKTRGQQVTLRCSSQSGHNTVSWYQQALGQGPQFIFQYYREEENGRGNFPPRFSGLQFPNYSSELNVNALELDDSALYLCASTIYIGQGDNEQFFGPGTRLTVL.

This clone was counted a single time. The chain uses TRBV7-3 and TRBJ2-3, with a weak D call TRBD2 (7 bases). V was shortened by 5 bases and J by 3 bases, with 15 bases between the two germline ends. The germline V gene has CDR1 SGHTA and CDR2 FQGTGA. This CDR3 spans 15 amino acids. DNA of the CDR3: TGTGCCAGCAGCCTAGAGGCGGGGGCAACAGATACGCAGTATTTT. It specifies CASSLEAGATDTQYF.

This chain uses TRBV24-1 with TRBJ2-2; 7 bases are a match to TRBD1. Germline V CDR1 and CDR2: KGHDR, SFDVKD. This CDR3 comprises 15 residues. V trimming: 9 bases; J trimming: 1 base; junction bases outside the gene matches: 7. DNA for the CDR3: TGTGCCACCGGGTACAGGACAGGGAACACCGGGGAGCTGTTTTTT. Protein sequence: CATGYRTGNTGELFF.

The chain links TRBV24-1 to TRBJ2-7; D gene uncertain. Trimming shortened V by 7 bases and J by 0 bases, and 3 bases separated the two germline ends. Per the germline V gene, CDR1 is KGHDR and CDR2 is SFDVKD. This CDR3 has 11 residues. CDR3 sequence reads: CATSDSYEQYF. The CDR3 region has the DNA TGTGCCACCAGCGACTCCTACGAGCAGTACTTC.

The chain links TRBV2 to TRBJ2-7; the match to TRBD2 covers 13 bases. Germline CDR1 SNHLY, CDR2 FYNNEI. The CDR3 loop spans 14 amino acids. The V and J ends lost 3 bases and 12 bases, in that order; junction bases with no gene match: 8. DNA for the CDR3: TGTGCCAGCAGTGATAGGACTAGCGGGAGTCTGCGGTACTTC. The encoded protein is CASSDRTSGSLRYF.

The V and J genes are TRBV29-1 and TRBJ1-1, with D maybe TRBD1 (5 bases). CDR3 size: 14 residues. Trimming cost V 4 bases and J 0 bases, with 12 bases left between them. Germline CDR1 SQVTM, CDR2 ANQGSEA. The CDR3 DNA sequence: TGCAGCGTTGCGAGACCGGGGGTGAACACTGAAGCTTTCTTT. Its translation is CSVARPGVNTEAFF.

The chain recombines TRBV4-1 with TRBJ1-3; TRBD1 might be the D (6 bases). With 0 bases removed from V and 8 bases from J, the gap between germline ends came to 11 bases. Germline CDR1 is MGHRA and CDR2 is YSYEKL. The CDR3 spans 14 residues. The CDR3 bases are TGCGCCAGCAGCCAAGAAGGGGGTCGTTACACCATATATTTT. Protein product: CASSQEGGRYTIYF.

V gene TRBV6-2 or TRBV6-3 combines with J gene TRBJ2-4, with a tentative D call TRBD2 (6 bases). Per the germline V gene, CDR1 is MNHEY and CDR2 is SVGEGT. The CDR3 spans 18 residues. V lost 0 bases and J lost 6, with 21 bases in between. CDR3 sequence reads: CASSYSGLRLRGVNIQYF. CDR3 bases: TGTGCCAGCAGTTACTCGGGCCTTCGATTGCGCGGGGTAAACATTCAGTACTTC.

About this clone: A much larger clonotype is one base distant, so this may be a read error. The V gene is TRBV30, the J gene TRBJ1-1; no clear D gene. This CDR3 spans 13 amino acids. The germline gives CDR1 GTSNPN, CDR2 SVGIG (reference sequence). CDR3 DNA: TGTGCCTTCAAGGGCGGCCAGAACACTGAAGTTTTCTTT. It encodes CAFKGGQNTEVFF.

The genes are TRBV6-4 and TRBJ2-3; weak D call: TRBD1 (5 bases). The germline gives CDR1 MRHNA, CDR2 SNTAGT. CDR3 length: 15 residues. V gave up 2 bases and J gave up 2 bases, with 11 bases separating them. CDR3 loop: CASSDLGRATDTQYF. The CDR3 DNA is TGTGCCAGCAGTGACCTGGGCAGGGCCACAGATACGCAGTATTTT.

The V gene is TRBV14, the J gene TRBJ1-3; no firm D call. V shed 1 base and J shed 4 bases, with 11 bases lying between them. From germline, CDR1 is SGHDN and CDR2 FVKESK. This CDR3 is 15 amino acids long. In DNA, the CDR3 is TGTGCCAGCAGCCAAGGTCGGAGATCGGGAAACACCATATATTTT. Translated, it gives CASSQGRRSGNTIYF.

The chain has TRBV25-1 and TRBJ2-3; 10 bases align to TRBD2. V shed 6 bases and J 2 bases; nucleotides not matched to a gene: 2. The length of the CDR3 is 14 residues. CDR1 and CDR2 (germline): MGHDK, SYGVNS. In nucleotides, the CDR3 is TGTGCCAGCAGCCTAGCGGGAGTCACAGATACGCAGTATTTT. Its translation: CASSLAGVTDTQYF.